These 19 T cell receptor beta chains came from one sample sequenced in a study of T cell repertoires in cytomegalovirus infection. MiXCR, applied by TCRdb to the reads, yields one record per CDR3 protein. Of about 740,000 distinct CDR3 sequences listed, about 40% are singletons. Sequenced: PBMCs. The receptor source for this set is a human donor in good health (CMV status not recorded). Some clones in this sample may be carry-over from other donors' samples.

The chain recombines TRBV28 with TRBJ1-5, with TRBD1 matching over 7 bases. The CDR3 runs 15 residues. V trimming: 6 bases; J trimming: 4 bases; junction bases outside the gene matches: 9. Germline-derived CDR1 and CDR2 are MDHEN and SYDVKM. DNA for the CDR3: TGTGCCAGCAGCCCACAGGGGTGGGTAAATCAGCCCCAGCATTTT. As protein: CASSPQGWVNQPQHF. The full variable domain, in which reference TRBV28 and TRBJ1-5 provide the parts outside the CDR3, is DVKVTQSSRYLVKRTGEKVFLECVQDMDHENMFWYRQDPGLGLRLIYFSYDVKMKEKGDIPEGYSVSREKKERFSLILESASTNQTSMYLCASSPQGWVNQPQHFGDGTRLSIL.

The chain combines TRBV12-3 or TRBV12-4 with TRBJ2-2; 9 bases are a match to TRBD1. The trim removed 11 bases at V and 4 bases at J, leaving 5 bases unmatched. The CDR3 runs 13 residues. CDR3 sequence reads: CAGTGGPTGELFF. The CDR3 DNA reads TGTGCCGGCACAGGGGGCCCCACCGGGGAGCTGTTTTTT.

This chain uses TRBV10-3 with TRBJ1-2, with TRBD1 matching over 9 bases. J was trimmed by 1 base and V by 6 bases; bases with no gene match: 9. CDR3 length: 16 amino acids. Germline CDR1 ENHRY, CDR2 SYGVKD. The chain's CDR3 is CAIRATGGRFNYGYTF. The DNA for the CDR3 is TGTGCCATCAGGGCGACAGGGGGACGTTTTAACTATGGCTACACCTTC.

The rearrangement joins TRBV7-3 to TRBJ2-3; a possible D gene is TRBD1 (8 bases). The ends were cut back, 4 bases at V and 8 bases at J, with 19 bases in the middle. This CDR3 has 15 residues. Germline CDR1 and CDR2: SGHTA and FQGTGA. The CDR3 DNA is TGTGCCAGCAGCTCAGGGACAGGCTCGGGGGGTACGCAGTATTTT. As protein: CASSSGTGSGGTQYF. The full variable domain, its missing parts supplied by reference TRBV7-3 and TRBJ2-3, is GAGVSQTPSNKVTEKGKYVELRCDPISGHTALYWYRQSLGQGPEFLIYFQGTGAADDSGLPNDRFFAVRPEGSVSTLKIQRTERGDSAVYLCASSSGTGSGGTQYFGPGTRLTVL.

J is TRBJ2-1 and V is TRBV11-3; TRBD2 matches at 7 bases. The V segment lost 5 bases and the J segment 2 bases; nucleotides outside the gene matches: 12. The CDR3 runs 17 residues. Per germline, CDR1 SGHNT and CDR2 YENEEA. This CDR3 reads CASSPWSGLDAYNEQFF. The CDR3, as DNA: TGTGCCAGCAGCCCATGGTCAGGACTAGACGCCTACAATGAGCAGTTCTTC.

Comments on this clonotype: With a much larger clone just one base away, this may be a read error. The chain employs TRBV7-6 and TRBJ1-5; D might be TRBD1 (6 bases). The germline gives CDR1 SGHVS, CDR2 FNYEAQ. Trimming left V 9 bases short and J 1 base short, with 22 bases between. The CDR3 runs to 17 residues. CDR3 coding DNA: TGTGCCAGGAGCAAAACCCCGGGACATCTGAGCAATCAGCCCCAGCATTTT. The encoded protein is CARSKTPGHLSNQPQHF.

This clonotype was seen a handful of times. V usage is TRBV7-9 and J usage is TRBJ2-5, with TRBD1 identical over 7 bases. The CDR3 is 14 amino acids. Germline V CDR1 and CDR2: SEHNR, FQNEAQ (reference sequence). J gave up 4 bases and V 5 bases, and 7 bases lay outside the gene matches. The DNA of the CDR3 is TGTGCCAGCAGCCACGGGACAGTGAGAGAGACCCAGTACTTC. Its protein product is CASSHGTVRETQYF.

In this sample, this clonotype turned up many times. The V gene is TRBV7-3, the J gene TRBJ1-6; no clear D. V lost 3 bases to trimming and J lost 7 bases, with 7 bases between them. There are 13 residues in the CDR3. CDR1 and CDR2 (germline): SGHTA, FQGTGA. CDR3 coding DNA: TGTGCCAGCAGCTTTGGCGGGAATTCACCCCTCCACTTT. It yields the protein CASSFGGNSPLHF. The entire variable domain, with the rest obtained from reference TRBV7-3 and TRBJ1-6, is as follows: GAGVSQTPSNKVTEKGKYVELRCDPISGHTALYWYRQSLGQGPEFLIYFQGTGAADDSGLPNDRFFAVRPEGSVSTLKIQRTERGDSAVYLCASSFGGNSPLHFGNGTRLTVT.

This clonotype was counted only a few times. The rearrangement links TRBV28 to TRBJ2-5; TRBD1 matches at 10 bases. The CDR3 is 15 residues long. Trimming took 5 bases from V and 4 from J; bases not matched to a gene: 7. The germline V gene has CDR1 MDHEN and CDR2 SYDVKM. CDR3 nucleotide sequence: TGTGCCAGCAGTCCGGACAGGGGGAATCGAGAGACCCAGTACTTC. Translating gives CASSPDRGNRETQYF. The full variable domain, with the rest looked up from reference TRBV28 and TRBJ2-5, is DVKVTQSSRYLVKRTGEKVFLECVQDMDHENMFWYRQDPGLGLRLIYFSYDVKMKEKGDIPEGYSVSREKKERFSLILESASTNQTSMYLCASSPDRGNRETQYFGPGTRLLVL.

This rearrangement joins TRBV6-8 to TRBJ1-1, with a tentative D call TRBD1 (5 bases). V was trimmed by 8 bases and J by 0 bases, leaving 13 bases between them. The germline gives CDR1 MNHGY, CDR2 SAAAGT. The CDR3 contains 14 residues. CDR3: CASLTAPMNTEAFF. The CDR3 DNA reads as TGTGCCAGCCTGACAGCTCCAATGAACACTGAAGCTTTCTTT.

The chain has TRBV5-1 and TRBJ2-2; TRBD1 might be the D (5 bases). This CDR3 is built from 14 residues. The V and J ends lost 6 bases and 0 bases respectively, with 9 bases between them. Per germline, CDR1 SGHRS and CDR2 YFSETQ. The CDR3 nucleotides read TGCGCCAGCAATGGGGCCGCGAACACCGGGGAGCTGTTTTTT. Protein sequence: CASNGAANTGELFF.

The chain recombines TRBV7-8 with TRBJ1-4; no reliable D call. Germline assignment: CDR1 SGHVS and CDR2 FQNEAQ. V was cut by 5 bases and J by 7 bases, with 14 bases left in between. This CDR3 contains 14 residues. The CDR3 DNA reads as TGTGCCAGCAGCGTAGGACGAGGAGGTGAAAAACTGTTTTTT. Translating it yields CASSVGRGGEKLFF.

This chain joins TRBV7-9 and TRBJ1-6; 10 nucleotides align to TRBD1. Germline trimming cut 5 bases from V and 8 bases from J; bases unmatched to any gene: 9. The CDR3 consists of 16 residues. Germline-derived CDR1 and CDR2 are SEHNR and FQNEAQ (reference sequence). The CDR3 spells CASSPKAGQGHSPLHF. The CDR3 DNA follows: TGTGCCAGCAGCCCCAAGGCGGGACAGGGGCATTCACCCCTCCACTTT.

This clonotype came up a few times. The V gene is TRBV7-2, the J gene TRBJ2-7, with 9 bases aligning to TRBD1. Trimming cost V 9 bases and J 7 bases; bases outside gene matches: 10. This CDR3 has 13 amino acids. Germline CDR1 and CDR2: SGHTA and FQGNSA. The CDR3 region has the DNA TGTGCCAGTCGGCAACAGGGGGCAGGGGAGCAGTACTTC. This translates into CASRQQGAGEQYF.

Only a few counts were recorded for this clonotype. The genes are TRBV12-3 or TRBV12-4 and TRBJ2-1; 7 bases align to TRBD1. Unmatched junction bases numbered 10, after V lost 2 bases and J lost 15 bases. This CDR3 has 13 residues. The CDR3 DNA follows: TGTGCCAGCAGTTTAAGAGGGGGCGAAGGGAGGTTCTTC. Protein product: CASSLRGGEGRFF.

On this clonotype itself: This may arise from a read error, as a much more abundant clone is one base away. V gene TRBV7-2 combines with J gene TRBJ1-1; no clear D gene. The CDR3 has 13 residues. V lost 7 bases to trimming and J lost 0 bases, with 9 bases between them. The germline V gene encodes CDR1 SGHTA and CDR2 FQGNSA. CDR3 DNA sequence: TGTGCCAGCAACGGAGGGTTGAACACTGAAGCTTTCTTT. It codes for CASNGGLNTEAFF.

The chain has TRBV28 and TRBJ1-3; 9 bases match TRBD1. CDR1 is MDHEN, CDR2 SYDVKM, per germline. The J segment lost 4 bases and the V segment lost 3 bases, leaving 7 bases of the junction unmatched. This CDR3 region has 16 residues. Here the CDR3 DNA reads TGTGCCAGCAGTTTGCACAGGGGGCGGTTAGGAAACACCATATATTTT. It translates to CASSLHRGRLGNTIYF.

This clonotype was seen more than once but under ten times. This chain connects TRBV7-6 to TRBJ2-7; D unclear. V lost 4 bases and J lost 2, with 12 bases in between. The CDR3 is 14 residues long. Looked up from germline, CDR1 is SGHVS and CDR2 is FNYEAQ. The CDR3 DNA sequence: TGTGCCAGCAGCTCACGGCCTGGGCCCTACGAGCAGTACTTC. Encoded protein: CASSSRPGPYEQYF.

This clonotype was detected a few times. This chain uses TRBV19 with TRBJ2-1, with TRBD1 identical over 9 bases. This CDR3 contains 15 residues. Germline values: CDR1 LNHDA, CDR2 SQIVND (reference sequence). With V trimmed by 3 bases and J by 8 bases, 8 bases remained unmatched. The CDR3 region has the DNA TGTGCCAGTAGTATCGTGGACAGGGGTTTCGATGAGCAGTTCTTC. It is translated as CASSIVDRGFDEQFF.